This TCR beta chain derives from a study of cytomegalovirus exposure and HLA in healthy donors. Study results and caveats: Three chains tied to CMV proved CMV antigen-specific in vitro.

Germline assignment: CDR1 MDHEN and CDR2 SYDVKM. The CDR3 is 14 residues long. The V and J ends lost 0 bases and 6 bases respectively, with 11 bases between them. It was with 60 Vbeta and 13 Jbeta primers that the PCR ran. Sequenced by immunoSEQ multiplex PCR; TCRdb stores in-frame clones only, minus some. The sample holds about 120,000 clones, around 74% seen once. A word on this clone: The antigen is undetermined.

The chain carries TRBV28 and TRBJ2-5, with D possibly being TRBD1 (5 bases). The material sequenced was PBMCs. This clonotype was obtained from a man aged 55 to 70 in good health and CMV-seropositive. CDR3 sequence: CASSLWPGRQTQYF. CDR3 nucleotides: TGTGCCAGCAGTTTATGGCCAGGGCGGCAGACCCAGTACTTC.